These 32 T cell receptor beta chains originate from one sample sequenced in a study of blood T cells in healthy people across ages. A second PCR, run for about 7 to 11 cycles, used a sample-barcoded 5' primer plus a J-beta primer mix. TCRdb analysed the 5' RACE reads with MiXCR anew, one entry per CDR3 protein. The sample consists of around 1,900,000 distinct CDR3 sequences, 35% to 50% of them appearing once. The sequenced sample consisted of blood. The receptor set was obtained from a human donor in good health.

In regard to this clonotype: Relative to the germline gene, one junction end is altered; a read error may explain this. CDR3 residues: CAGSPSAGDEQYF. The CDR3 nucleotides read TGTGCCGGCAGCCCCAGTGCGGGAGACGAGCAGTACTTC. V is TRBV3-1 and J is TRBJ2-4; 7 nucleotides align to TRBD2. The end of the DNA is better explained by TRBJ2-7, so the J call may be wrong. The CDR3 covers 13 residues. In germline, CDR1 is LGHDT, CDR2 YNNKEL (reference sequence).

The rearrangement links TRBV19 to TRBJ2-7; TRBD1 might be the D (6 bases). V gave up 6 bases and J gave up 4 bases, with 16 bases separating them. The germline V gene encodes CDR1 LNHDA and CDR2 SQIVND (reference sequence). CDR3 size: 14 residues. The CDR3 bases are TGTGCCAGTAGCTATCGGGACACACCATACGAGCAGTACTTC. Translated: CASSYRDTPYEQYF.

The rearrangement uses TRBV9 and TRBJ2-2; D call uncertain. Deletions cut 0 bases from V and 5 bases from J, with 11 bases between. The CDR3 contains 15 residues. CDR1 is SGDLS and CDR2 is YYNGEE in the germline V gene. The chain's CDR3 is CASSVDNAPTGELFF. The CDR3 region has the DNA TGTGCCAGCAGCGTAGATAACGCGCCTACCGGGGAGCTGTTTTTT. The full variable domain, with the rest looked up from reference TRBV9 and TRBJ2-2, is DSGVTQTPKHLITATGQRVTLRCSPRSGDLSVYWYQQSLDQGLQFLIQYYNGEERAKGNILERFSAQQFPDLHSELNLSSLELGDSALYFCASSVDNAPTGELFFGEGSRLTVL.

The rearrangement uses TRBV11-1 and TRBJ2-4; tentatively, D is TRBD1 (6 bases). V was clipped by 5 bases and J by 9 bases, with 17 bases between them. This CDR3 contains 14 residues. Germline V lookup: CDR1 SGHAT, CDR2 FQDESV (reference sequence). CDR3 region: CASSQIAGTPIQYF. CDR3 DNA sequence: TGTGCCAGCAGCCAAATAGCCGGGACACCCATTCAGTACTTC. Full variable domain (remainder filled in from reference TRBV11-1 and TRBJ2-4): EAEVAQSPRYKITEKSQAVAFWCDPISGHATLYWYRQILGQGPELLVQFQDESVVDDSQLPKDRFSAERLKGVDSTLKIQPAELGDSAMYLCASSQIAGTPIQYFGAGTRLSVL.

This clonotype has only a few counts. The rearrangement uses TRBV4-1 and TRBJ1-2; unclear D gene. The CDR3 loop spans 17 amino acids. The germline CDR1 and CDR2 sequences are MGHRA and YSYEKL. Trimming pared 0 bases from V and 0 bases from J, leaving 14 bases between. The DNA for the CDR3 is TGCGCCAGCAGCCAAGAAGGTACAGAGATAGCTAACTATGGCTACACCTTC. This gives the protein CASSQEGTEIANYGYTF.

The genes are TRBV7-2 and TRBJ2-3; TRBD1 agrees at 10 bases. Losses at the gene ends were 3 bases for V and 11 bases for J; bases not matched to a gene: 11. Germline CDR1 is SGHTA and CDR2 is FQGNSA. The CDR3 length is 15 residues. CDR3 nucleotide sequence: TGTGCCAGCAGCTTGATGGGACAGGGGTTAGACGAGCAGTATTTT. This sequence encodes CASSLMGQGLDEQYF. The variable domain in full, completed from reference TRBV7-2 and TRBJ2-3, reads GAGVSQSPSNKVTEKGKDVELRCDPISGHTALYWYRQSLGQGLEFLIYFQGNSAPDKSGLPSDRFSAERTGGSVSTLTIQRTQQEDSAVYLCASSLMGQGLDEQYFGPGTRLTVL.

In regard to this clonotype: The junction shows a germline mismatch at one end, possibly a read error. This chain uses TRBV5-1 with TRBJ2-7; TRBD2 aligns across 11 bases. The CDR3 sequence is 17 residues long. Germline-derived CDR1 and CDR2 are SGHRS and YFSETQ. The CDR3 sequence is CASGLGASGGLSYEQYF. CDR3 DNA sequence: TGCGCCAGCGGCTTGGGGGCTAGCGGGGGGCTAAGCTACGAGCAGTACTTC.

CDR3 region: CAISGGTSHVTDTQYF. The CDR3 DNA follows: TGTGCCATCAGTGGCGGGACTAGTCATGTCACAGATACGCAGTATTTT. The V and J genes are TRBV10-3 and TRBJ2-3, with 8 nucleotides matching TRBD2. Germline lookup yields CDR1 ENHRY and CDR2 SYGVKD. The CDR3 sequence is 16 residues long. The junction had 8 bases not matched to a gene; V was cut back by 4 bases and J by 2 bases.

The genes are TRBV2 and TRBJ1-5, with D perhaps TRBD1 (5 bases). The V and J ends lost 6 bases and 6 bases respectively, with 9 bases between them. The CDR3 loop spans 12 amino acids. Germline V gene data show CDR1 as SNHLY and CDR2 as FYNNEI. The CDR3 is CASRADSQPQHF. CDR3 sequence (DNA): TGTGCCAGCAGAGCCGACAGTCAGCCCCAGCATTTT.

This sequence joins TRBV20-1 and TRBJ2-5, with D maybe TRBD2 (7 bases). V shed 4 bases and J shed 5 bases, with 23 bases lying between them. Germline V gene data show CDR1 as DFQATT and CDR2 as SNEGSKA (reference sequence). The CDR3 contains 16 residues. DNA of the CDR3: TGCAGTGCTACGGGGTTTCGAAGGGCGGGGGCGGAGACCCAGTACTTC. Amino acids: CSATGFRRAGAETQYF.

The chain joins TRBV30 to TRBJ2-6; tentative D call: TRBD1 (5 bases). CDR1 and CDR2 from the germline V gene are GTSNPN and SVGIG (reference sequence). This CDR3 contains 16 residues. Trimming stripped 0 bases from V and 3 bases from J, with 12 bases between. CDR3 sequence: CAWSVEQVDGANVLTF. The CDR3 nucleotides read TGTGCCTGGAGTGTTGAACAGGTGGATGGGGCCAACGTCCTGACTTTC.

J is TRBJ2-4 and V is TRBV11-2; 7 bases are shared with TRBD2. Germline loops: CDR1 SGHAT, CDR2 FQNNGV. V was clipped by 1 base and J by 0 bases; unmatched bases: 3. The CDR3 totals 16 residues. Written as DNA, the CDR3 is TGTGCCAGCAGCTTAGTTGCGGGGGAAGCCAAAAACATTCAGTACTTC. Its protein product is CASSLVAGEAKNIQYF.

This chain links TRBV6-1 with TRBJ2-7; D is unclear. CDR1 is MNHNS, CDR2 SASEGT, per germline. The V and J ends lost 5 bases and 3 bases respectively, with 14 bases between them. The CDR3 length is 14 residues. This chain's CDR3 is CASSLKVEYYEQYF. The CDR3 DNA is TGTGCCAGCAGTCTAAAAGTGGAGTACTACGAGCAGTACTTC.

This clonotype was recorded at least ten times. The rearrangement uses TRBV11-1 and TRBJ2-1; unclear D gene. The CDR3 consists of 12 residues. The germline CDR1 and CDR2 sequences are SGHAT and FQDESV (reference sequence). Trimming took 4 bases from V and 5 from J, leaving 6 bases between them. CDR3 in amino acids: CASSSIHNEQFF. The CDR3 bases are TGTGCCAGCAGCTCTATCCACAATGAGCAGTTCTTC. The full variable domain, with the rest looked up from reference TRBV11-1 and TRBJ2-1, is EAEVAQSPRYKITEKSQAVAFWCDPISGHATLYWYRQILGQGPELLVQFQDESVVDDSQLPKDRFSAERLKGVDSTLKIQPAELGDSAMYLCASSSIHNEQFFGPGTRLTVL.

This clonotype was seen only a few times. The genes are TRBV5-1 and TRBJ2-3; 8 bases are a match to TRBD2. CDR3 length equals 17 residues. J was trimmed by 3 bases and V by 0 bases; bases with no gene match: 9. Germline V CDR1 and CDR2: SGHRS, YFSETQ. CDR3 amino acids: CASSLGSGGSKTDTQYF. The DNA for the CDR3 is TGCGCCAGCAGCTTGGGATCGGGGGGGAGTAAGACAGATACGCAGTATTTT.

This chain links TRBV12-3 or TRBV12-4 with TRBJ1-4; D not resolved. This CDR3 contains 14 residues. V shed 5 bases and J shed 8 bases, with 15 bases lying between them. DNA for the CDR3: TGTGCCAGCAGTCGAACAGACCAGAGAGAAAAACTGTTTTTT. Residues: CASSRTDQREKLFF.

This chain uses TRBV7-2 with TRBJ1-4; the D gene is possibly TRBD1 (5 bases). Trimming cost V 5 bases and J 2 bases, with 15 bases left between them. Germline V lookup: CDR1 SGHTA, CDR2 FQGNSA. The CDR3 contains 16 residues. CDR3 residues: CASSPIQGVTNEKLFF. The CDR3, as DNA: TGTGCCAGCAGCCCGATTCAGGGTGTTACTAATGAAAAACTGTTTTTT.

This chain links TRBV12-5 with TRBJ1-1, with TRBD1 matching over 8 bases. From germline, CDR1 is LGHNT and CDR2 FRNRAP. V was pared by 0 bases and J by 8 bases, with 14 bases of the junction left unmatched. The CDR3 has 17 residues. Here the CDR3 reads CASGLVLGRQGTAEAFF. CDR3 coding DNA: TGTGCTAGTGGTTTGGTACTGGGGCGACAGGGGACCGCCGAAGCTTTCTTT. The full variable domain, in which reference TRBV12-5 and TRBJ1-1 provide the parts outside the CDR3, is DARVTQTPRHKVTEMGQEVTMRCQPILGHNTVFWYRQTMMQGLELLAYFRNRAPLDDSGMPKDRFSAEMPDATLATLKIQPSEPRDSAVYFCASGLVLGRQGTAEAFFGQGTRLTVV.

This clonotype was counted once. A single base separates this from a much larger clone, so it may be a read error. The chain has TRBV10-3 and TRBJ2-4, with unresolved D. Matching the DNA end better, TRBJ2-7 makes the J call doubtful. The V gene's germline CDR1 is ENHRY and CDR2 SYGVKD. The CDR3 sequence is 14 residues long. The CDR3 DNA is TGTGCCATCAGTGGGTCCTCCCCGGGTTACGAGCAGTACTTC. Its protein is CAISGSSPGYEQYF.

This clonotype was picked up a small number of times. The chain joins TRBV6-2 or TRBV6-3 to TRBJ2-7; D gene unclear. The ends were cut back, 2 bases at V and 3 bases at J, with 8 bases in the middle. The germline gives CDR1 MNHEY, CDR2 SVGEGT. The CDR3 length is 13 residues. Here the CDR3 reads CASSYGRNYEQYF. The CDR3, as DNA: TGTGCCAGCAGTTACGGACGGAACTACGAGCAGTACTTC.

Turning to this clonotype: The junction shows a germline mismatch at one end, possibly a read error. The chain is built from TRBV6-2 or TRBV6-3 and TRBJ1-2; D gene uncertain. The CDR3 loop spans 12 amino acids. Per germline, CDR1 MNHEY and CDR2 SVGEGT. CDR3 sequence reads: CTSSYVRESYTF. DNA for the CDR3: TGTACCAGCAGTTACGTAAGGGAAAGCTACACCTTC.

Of note for this clonotype: This clone may be a read error of a much larger clone one base away. The V and J genes are TRBV7-9 and TRBJ1-2; D is possibly TRBD1 (6 bases). This CDR3 spans 14 amino acids. Germline-derived CDR1 and CDR2 are SEHNR and FQNEAQ (reference sequence). Trimming pared 1 base from V and 4 bases from J, leaving 10 bases between. CDR3 in amino acids: CASSLDAGAYGYTF. CDR3 coding DNA: TGTGCCAGCAGCTTAGATGCAGGGGCCTATGGCTACACCTTC.

Comment on this clonotype: One end of the junction is discordant with germline, which a read error may explain. The J gene is TRBJ2-3, the V gene TRBV4-2, with TRBD2 as a possible D gene (5 bases). This CDR3 has 13 amino acids. Germline values: CDR1 LGHNA, CDR2 YNFKEQ. The CDR3 DNA is TGTGTCAGCAGCCAAGCGGACACAGATACGCAGTATTTT. Translated, it gives CVSSQADTDTQYF.

This clonotype was counted a single time. One junction end does not reproduce the germline sequence, and a read error may be involved. The chain links TRBV7-6 to TRBJ1-3, with a weak D call TRBD1 (6 bases). CDR3 size: 17 residues. Germline CDR1 SGHVS, CDR2 FNYEAQ. The CDR3 here is CASSSWDTYSSGNTIYF. The CDR3 DNA sequence: TGCGCCAGCAGCTCCTGGGACACCTACTCCTCTGGAAACACCATATATTTT.

Concerning this clonotype itself: A much larger clone differs from this one at a single base, so this may be a read error. This sequence joins TRBV3-1 and TRBJ2-1; 15 positions agree with TRBD2. Trimming at V came to 3 bases and at J to 4 bases, leaving 1 base not matched to a gene. CDR3 length: 16 amino acids. Germline CDR1 and CDR2: LGHDT and YNNKEL (reference sequence). The CDR3 DNA is TGTGCCAGCAGCCATGGACTAGCGGGGGGGTACAATGAGCAGTTCTTC. This translates into CASSHGLAGGYNEQFF.

The gene calls are TRBV13 and TRBJ2-7, with TRBD2 matching over 13 bases. The CDR3 totals 18 residues. The trim removed 4 bases at V and 0 bases at J, leaving 9 bases unmatched. CDR1 is PRHDT and CDR2 is FYEKMQ in the germline V gene (reference sequence). CDR3 protein: CASSYRLAGGLSSYEQYF. In nucleotides, the CDR3 is TGTGCCAGCAGCTATCGACTAGCGGGGGGCTTAAGCTCCTACGAGCAGTACTTC.

The chain links TRBV7-2 to TRBJ2-7; 7 nucleotides match TRBD2. This CDR3 is 17 amino acids long. Germline V lookup: CDR1 SGHTA, CDR2 FQGNSA. Trimming at V came to 5 bases and at J to 1 base, leaving 14 bases not matched to a gene. The CDR3 nucleotides are TGTGCCAGCAGCCGTCAAGCCCCAACCGGGGGGTCCTACGAGCAGTACTTC. It yields the protein CASSRQAPTGGSYEQYF.

This clonotype showed up just a few times. This chain connects TRBV9 to TRBJ2-7, with TRBD2 identical over 7 bases. J lost 2 bases, V lost 3 bases, and 8 bases had no gene match. The CDR3 covers 15 residues. Germline V lookup: CDR1 SGDLS, CDR2 YYNGEE. This CDR3 is CASSEAGGRAYEQYF. CDR3 nucleotide sequence: TGTGCCAGCAGCGAGGCCGGGGGGAGAGCCTACGAGCAGTACTTC. The full variable domain, in which reference TRBV9 and TRBJ2-7 provide the parts outside the CDR3, is DSGVTQTPKHLITATGQRVTLRCSPRSGDLSVYWYQQSLDQGLQFLIQYYNGEERAKGNILERFSAQQFPDLHSELNLSSLELGDSALYFCASSEAGGRAYEQYFGPGTRLTVT.

This clonotype appeared a few times. The CDR3 loop reads CASSFRTGTSSYEQYF. The DNA for the CDR3 is TGCGCCAGCAGCTTTCGAACAGGGACTTCCTCCTACGAGCAGTACTTC. This sequence joins TRBV5-1 and TRBJ2-7; tentatively, D is TRBD1 or TRBD2 (6 bases each). CDR1 and CDR2 from the germline V gene are SGHRS and YFSETQ. This CDR3 is 16 amino acids long. Between the trimmed V and J ends, which lost 2 bases and 0 bases, there was a span of 15 bases.

The V and J genes are TRBV3-1 and TRBJ2-2, with 10 bases lining up with TRBD1. From germline, CDR1 is LGHDT and CDR2 YNNKEL (reference sequence). The CDR3 is made up of 16 amino acids. V shed 2 bases, J shed 3 bases, and the junction held 3 bases outside the gene matches. For the CDR3, the DNA is TGTGCCAGCAGCCAACGGACAGGGGGTGACACCGGGGAGCTGTTTTTT. This translates into CASSQRTGGDTGELFF.

This chain uses TRBV19 with TRBJ1-1, with D uncertain. V was trimmed by 9 bases and J by 6 bases, leaving 26 bases between them. The CDR3 has 16 amino acids. Germline V gene data show CDR1 as LNHDA and CDR2 as SQIVND (reference sequence). CDR3 region: CASAHRPISGRPEAFF. In DNA form, the CDR3 reads TGTGCCAGCGCCCATAGACCAATTTCTGGCCGCCCTGAAGCTTTCTTT. The entire variable domain, with the rest obtained from reference TRBV19 and TRBJ1-1, is as follows: DGGITQSPKYLFRKEGQNVTLSCEQNLNHDAMYWYRQDPGQGLRLIYYSQIVNDFQKGDIAEGYSVSREKKESFPLTVTSAQKNPTAFYLCASAHRPISGRPEAFFGQGTRLTVV.

This clonotype has just a few counts. The chain links TRBV4-2 to TRBJ1-2; TRBD1 is a possible D gene (6 bases). CDR1 is LGHNA, CDR2 YNFKEQ, per germline. V shed 6 bases and J shed 0 bases, with 14 bases lying between them. The CDR3 is made up of 15 amino acids. CDR3 sequence: CASSWDTYANYGYTF. CDR3 coding DNA: TGTGCCAGCAGTTGGGACACCTATGCTAACTATGGCTACACCTTC.